This T cell receptor (beta chain) emerged from a study of shared clonotypes between healthy human individuals. The germline gives CDR1 MDHEN, CDR2 SYDVKM. V dropped 7 bases and J dropped 7; count of bases not matched to a gene: 13. The CDR3 spans 16 residues. TCRdb's copy holds only in-frame clones and misses some; the assay was immunoSEQ multiplex PCR. In the table there are approximately 2.5 million clones, 93% of which are singletons. This chain connects TRBV28 to TRBJ2-2; 9 bases match TRBD1. This receptor was identified in a man aged 18 to 29 in good health. Some clones in this sample may be carry-over from other donors' samples. The source material was naive CD4+ T cells from PBMCs. Sample subset: CD45RA+ positively selected. The CDR3 here is CASTQQGALEGGELFF. Written as DNA, the CDR3 is TGTGCCAGCACCCAACAGGGGGCCCTAGAGGGCGGGGAGCTGTTTTTT.